The 8 T cell receptor beta chains below come from one sample, sequenced in a study of human T cells and chemical hapten exposure. MiXCR, applied by TCRdb to the RACE reads, yields one record per CDR3 protein. The data contain about 54,000 distinct CDR3 sequences, about 10% of them singletons. The time point denotes: patch test 2, 6 weeks after DPC sensitization. Treatment noted: therapeutic diphenylcyclopropenone sensitization with weekly scalp DPC. Sequenced material: whole blood, taken in connection with sensitization to the hapten diphenylcyclopropenone (DPC). Receptors were obtained from a woman aged 45-65 years with alopecia areata. Some clones in this sample may be carry-over from other donors' samples.

This clonotype was observed at least ten times. This chain links TRBV29-1 with TRBJ2-5, with no clear D. The CDR3 sequence is 13 residues long. Trimming left V 3 bases short and J 4 bases short, with 12 bases between. Germline CDR1 and CDR2: SQVTM and ANQGSEA. The CDR3, as DNA: TGCAGCGTTGATCGTCTCTCCAGAGAGACCCAGTACTTC. It codes for CSVDRLSRETQYF.

This clonotype was counted at least ten times. J is TRBJ1-2 and V is TRBV19; D is possibly TRBD1 (6 bases). From germline, CDR1 is LNHDA and CDR2 SQIVND (reference sequence). The V and J ends lost 5 bases and 4 bases respectively, with 20 bases between them. The CDR3 runs 16 residues. CDR3 nucleotides: TGTGCCAGTAGTCTCTTCCAATCCGGGACAAGCTATGGCTACACCTTC. This codes for CASSLFQSGTSYGYTF.

This clonotype has more than one count but fewer than ten. This chain connects TRBV18 to TRBJ1-1, with TRBD1 as a possible D gene (5 bases). Germline-derived CDR1 and CDR2 are KGHSH and LQKENI. Trimming removed 2 bases from V and 0 bases from J, with 19 bases in between. The CDR3 loop spans 18 amino acids. The CDR3 loop is CASSPGLTQAEMNTEAFF. The CDR3 DNA follows: TGTGCCAGCTCACCAGGGTTGACACAGGCCGAAATGAACACTGAAGCTTTCTTT.

This clonotype was detected many times. The chain has TRBV7-9 and TRBJ1-6; weak D call: TRBD1 (6 bases). The CDR3 length is 12 residues. Trimming removed 8 bases from V and 11 bases from J, with 13 bases in between. CDR1 is SEHNR and CDR2 is FQNEAQ in the germline V gene (reference sequence). Here the CDR3 reads CASGGEGAPLHF. In DNA form, the CDR3 reads TGTGCCAGCGGAGGTGAGGGGGCACCCCTCCACTTT. The variable domain in full, with the rest retrieved from reference TRBV7-9 and TRBJ1-6, is DTGVSQNPRHKITKRGQNVTFRCDPISEHNRLYWYRQTLGQGPEFLTYFQNEAQLEKSRLLSDRFSAERPKGSFSTLEIQRTEQGDSAMYLCASGGEGAPLHFGNGTRLTVT.

This clonotype was seen a handful of times. The rearrangement joins TRBV5-1 to TRBJ2-3; D is undetermined. The V gene lost 2 bases and the J gene lost 1 base, with 8 bases spanning the gap. CDR1 is SGHRS, CDR2 YFSETQ, per germline. The CDR3 runs to 14 residues. The DNA of the CDR3 is TGCGCCAGCAGCTTAAGTAAGGGCACAGATACGCAGTATTTT. This encodes CASSLSKGTDTQYF.

This clonotype has at least ten counts. V gene TRBV28 combines with J gene TRBJ1-2; D gene unclear. The CDR3 runs 12 residues. Trimming removed 6 bases from V and 0 bases from J, with 5 bases in between. Germline lookup yields CDR1 MDHEN and CDR2 SYDVKM. The CDR3 spells CASRESNYGYTF. The CDR3 region has the DNA TGTGCCAGCAGGGAATCTAACTATGGCTACACCTTC.

This clonotype occurred a few times. The chain is built from TRBV11-2 and TRBJ2-1; D uncertain. Germline V gene sequence: CDR1 SGHAT, CDR2 FQNNGV. V was shortened by 6 bases and J by 6 bases, with 9 bases between the two germline ends. The CDR3 covers 12 residues. The CDR3 sequence is CASSRNRNEQFF. In DNA, the CDR3 is TGTGCCAGCAGTCGGAATCGCAATGAGCAGTTCTTC. Full variable domain (rest looked up from reference TRBV11-2 and TRBJ2-1): EAGVAQSPRYKIIEKRQSVAFWCNPISGHATLYWYQQILGQGPKLLIQFQNNGVVDDSQLPKDRFSAERLKGVDSTLKIQPAKLEDSAVYLCASSRNRNEQFFGPGTRLTVL.

This clonotype has only a few counts. The chain combines TRBV6-2 or TRBV6-3 with TRBJ2-3; D is possibly TRBD1 (6 bases). Trimming took 10 bases from V and 4 from J, leaving 15 bases between them. Germline CDR1 is MNHEY and CDR2 is SVGEGT. CDR3 length: 13 residues. CDR3 DNA sequence: TGTGCCACCAAATTCCCAGGGGCAGATACGCAGTATTTT. Amino acids: CATKFPGADTQYF.